This TCR beta chain was sequenced in a study of cytomegalovirus exposure and HLA in healthy donors. V shed 4 bases and J shed 1 base, with 20 bases lying between them. The CDR3 consists of 18 residues. The germline V gene has CDR1 SGHVS and CDR2 FQNEAQ. The PCR employed 60 Vbeta primers together with 13 Jbeta primers. The repertoire was sequenced with immunoSEQ multiplex PCR; TCRdb's copy has only in-frame clones and lacks some. The repertoire holds 95,000 to 110,000 clones, with around 69% as singletons. Donors consisted of healthy bone marrow donors. Sequenced: PBMCs. The chain combines TRBV7-8 with TRBJ2-4; unclear D gene. The sequence derives from a man between 18 and 29 years old in good health and CMV-seronegative. For the CDR3, the DNA is TGTGCCAGCAGCTCAATCCTCCTGACTGCTCCGGCCAAAAACATTCAGTACTTC. The encoded protein is CASSSILLTAPAKNIQYF.